Shown below are 32 T cell receptor beta chains from a single sample sequenced in a study of CD8 T cells in ankylosing spondylitis. In TCRdb, the 5' RACE reads were re-called with MiXCR into one record per CDR3 protein. The profile shows fewer than 500,000 distinct CDR3 sequences, approximately 26% of them singletons. General study findings and limits: Within ankylosing spondylitis blood, a TCR beta motif made up of under 10 highly homologous variants appeared to be characteristic.

These receptors' targets are unknown. Sequenced input: blood, either unsorted or a sorted T cell fraction (not recorded which). The receptors were sampled from a male donor with ankylosing spondylitis.

This sequence joins TRBV5-1 and TRBJ2-1; D ambiguous. This CDR3 spans 17 amino acids. Germline CDR1 reads SGHRS; CDR2 reads YFSETQ. The germline V and J ends were trimmed by 0 bases and 7 bases, with 20 bases remaining between them. Written as DNA, the CDR3 is TGCGCCAGCAGCTTGGCCTCGGGCCCTTTTAGGAGAAATGAGCAGTTCTTC. It yields the protein CASSLASGPFRRNEQFF.

There are a few counts of this clonotype. CDR3 nucleotide sequence: TGTGCCAGCAGCTTACTAGCTTTGGGGGGGAATGAGCAGTTCTTC. Amino acid sequence: CASSLLALGGNEQFF. This rearrangement joins TRBV7-2 to TRBJ2-1; 7 bases map to TRBD2. V was pared by 2 bases and J by 7 bases, with 8 bases of the junction left unmatched. CDR3 length equals 15 residues. Germline loops: CDR1 SGHTA, CDR2 FQGNSA.

Only a few counts were recorded for this clonotype. The rearrangement uses TRBV11-2 and TRBJ2-1; 8 nucleotides align to TRBD2. V lost 1 base, J lost 6 bases, and 11 bases stayed unmatched. The CDR3 consists of 17 residues. CDR1 is SGHAT, CDR2 FQNNGV, per germline. CDR3 amino acids: CASSLVAGNPSFNEQFF. CDR3 DNA sequence: TGTGCCAGCAGCTTAGTAGCGGGGAATCCCTCGTTCAATGAGCAGTTCTTC.

The V call is TRBV29-1, the J call TRBJ2-3, with D maybe TRBD1 (6 bases). The CDR3 has 13 amino acids. Per germline, CDR1 SQVTM and CDR2 ANQGSEA. Trimming removed 8 bases at V and 4 bases at J, with 16 bases between. The CDR3 loop is CSPRQVSPDTQYF. The CDR3 DNA follows: TGCAGCCCCCGACAGGTATCCCCAGATACGCAGTATTTT.

The chain is built from TRBV5-1 and TRBJ1-4, with D maybe TRBD1 (5 bases). The V end was cut by 3 bases, the J end by 7 bases, with 13 bases between. This CDR3 is built from 14 residues. CDR1 and CDR2 from the germline V gene are SGHRS and YFSETQ. CDR3 protein: CASSSPGAGEKLFF. The CDR3 DNA reads as TGCGCCAGCAGCTCACCCGGGGCTGGTGAAAAACTGTTTTTT.

Only a few counts were recorded for this clonotype. V and J are TRBV12-3 or TRBV12-4 and TRBJ1-6; D gene uncertain. The CDR3 contains 14 residues. Trimming pared 2 bases from V and 5 bases from J, leaving 7 bases between. CDR3 protein: CASSLPTDNSPLHF. The CDR3 bases are TGTGCCAGCAGTTTACCCACAGATAATTCACCCCTCCACTTT.

This chain uses TRBV19 with TRBJ2-3; TRBD1 aligns across 7 bases. This CDR3 contains 19 residues. V lost 4 bases to trimming and J lost 0 bases; unmatched junction nucleotides: 16. Per the germline V gene, CDR1 is LNHDA and CDR2 is SQIVND (reference sequence). The CDR3 nucleotides read TGTGCCAGTAGTAACCGCGACAGGGTCAGGGGAGCTAGCACAGATACGCAGTATTTT. It yields the protein CASSNRDRVRGASTDTQYF.

The V call is TRBV19, the J call TRBJ1-1, with D possibly matching TRBD1 (6 bases). The CDR3 is made up of 15 amino acids. Germline CDR1 reads LNHDA; CDR2 reads SQIVND (reference sequence). The V gene lost 6 bases and the J gene lost 4 bases, with 18 bases spanning the gap. The CDR3: CASSTSGVRGTEAFF. The CDR3 nucleotides are TGTGCCAGTAGCACCTCAGGGGTCAGGGGCACTGAAGCTTTCTTT.

The rearrangement joins TRBV5-1 to TRBJ2-5, with D unclear. V shed 3 bases and J shed 4 bases, with 10 bases lying between them. This CDR3 spans 13 amino acids. CDR1 is SGHRS and CDR2 is YFSETQ in the germline V gene. The CDR3, as DNA: TGCGCCAGCAGCTCCATGACACTAGAGACCCAGTACTTC. This sequence encodes CASSSMTLETQYF.

This clonotype was seen a few times. The chain recombines TRBV7-2 with TRBJ1-1; 8 positions agree with TRBD1. The ends lost 1 base at V and 5 bases at J; junction bases unmatched: 6. The CDR3 spans 15 residues. Germline values: CDR1 SGHTA, CDR2 FQGNSA. For the CDR3, the DNA is TGTGCCAGCAGCTTAGTAGGCAGGGGGCAGACTGAAGCTTTCTTT. Encoded protein: CASSLVGRGQTEAFF.

The chain links TRBV10-2 to TRBJ1-6; no clear D gene. Trimming took off 3 bases at V and 0 bases at J, with 9 bases between the two ends. The CDR3 consists of 16 residues. Germline assignment: CDR1 WSHSY and CDR2 SAAADI. As DNA, the CDR3 is TGCGCCAGCAGTGAAGGATTTAGCTCCTATAATTCACCCCTCCACTTT. Translated, it gives CASSEGFSSYNSPLHF.

V and J are TRBV10-2 and TRBJ2-3, with D hard to call. Germline V gene sequence: CDR1 WSHSY, CDR2 SAAADI. This CDR3 has 14 amino acids. Trimming removed 0 bases from V and 11 bases from J, with 15 bases in between. The CDR3 region is CASSESSDLLRQYF. In DNA form, the CDR3 reads TGCGCCAGCAGTGAGTCCTCAGACCTACTAAGGCAGTATTTT.

The chain links TRBV3-1 to TRBJ2-5, with 12 bases aligning to TRBD2. The V gene end was trimmed by 3 bases and the J gene end by 3 bases; junction bases not matched to a gene: 5. Germline V gives CDR1 LGHDT, CDR2 YNNKEL (reference sequence). This CDR3 is 16 amino acids long. The CDR3 spells CASSQLWTSGKETQYF. The CDR3 bases are TGTGCCAGCAGCCAGCTGTGGACTAGCGGGAAAGAGACCCAGTACTTC.

This clonotype was counted between two and nine times. The chain couples TRBV5-5 to TRBJ2-3; 7 bases align to TRBD2. This CDR3 is 16 amino acids long. Germline CDR1 SGHKS, CDR2 YYEKEE (reference sequence). The J segment lost 3 bases and the V segment lost 3 bases, leaving 10 bases of the junction unmatched. CDR3 residues: CASSSSMGGGTDTQYF. DNA for the CDR3: TGTGCCAGCAGCTCCTCTATGGGGGGAGGGACAGATACGCAGTATTTT.

The chain links TRBV6-5 to TRBJ2-1, with TRBD2 matching over 11 bases. Germline CDR1 reads MNHEY; CDR2 reads SVGAGI. The V gene end was trimmed by 4 bases and the J gene end by 5 bases; junction bases not matched to a gene: 7. The CDR3 extends over 16 amino acids. For the CDR3, the DNA is TGTGCCAGCAGTTTCCGACTAGCGGGGACCAACAATGAGCAGTTCTTC. This sequence encodes CASSFRLAGTNNEQFF.

The rearrangement uses TRBV20-1 and TRBJ2-7; 10 nucleotides agree with TRBD1. J was trimmed by 3 bases and V by 0 bases; bases with no gene match: 5. This CDR3 is 15 amino acids long. Germline V lookup: CDR1 DFQATT, CDR2 SNEGSKA (reference sequence). CDR3 region: CSARDRRTGGYEQYF. CDR3 DNA sequence: TGCAGTGCTAGAGACCGACGGACAGGGGGCTACGAGCAGTACTTC.

This clonotype came up a few times. The chain joins TRBV7-9 to TRBJ2-1; 9 nucleotides align to TRBD1. The CDR3 extends over 17 amino acids. The germline V gene encodes CDR1 SEHNR and CDR2 FQNEAQ (reference sequence). The V segment lost 6 bases and the J segment 8 bases; nucleotides outside the gene matches: 17. The CDR3 coding sequence is TGTGCCAGCAGTTCACAGGGGGCTGCGGTCCCGGGGCATGAGCAGTTCTTC. Residues: CASSSQGAAVPGHEQFF.

The CDR3 DNA follows: TGCAGCGTTGGTTCTAATGAAAAACTGTTTTTT. Translated: CSVGSNEKLFF. The V and J genes are TRBV29-1 and TRBJ1-4, with no clear D. CDR3 length: 11 residues. The germline CDR1 and CDR2 sequences are SQVTM and ANQGSEA. Trimming took off 4 bases at V and 3 bases at J, with 3 bases between the two ends.

This clonotype was seen a few times. V gene TRBV6-1 combines with J gene TRBJ1-6; D is uncertain. CDR1 is MNHNS, CDR2 SASEGT, per germline. V was trimmed by 2 bases and J by 10 bases, leaving 3 bases between them. The CDR3 runs 11 residues. The CDR3 sequence is CASSERSPLHF. The CDR3 nucleotides are TGTGCCAGCAGTGAACGCTCACCCCTCCACTTT.

The chain carries TRBV5-1 and TRBJ1-1, with D tentatively TRBD1 (5 bases). The length of the CDR3 is 14 residues. V was cut by 6 bases and J by 1 base, with 13 bases left in between. Germline V gene data show CDR1 as SGHRS and CDR2 as YFSETQ. For the CDR3, the DNA is TGCGCCAGCAAATCCGGGACGGCGAACACTGAAGCTTTCTTT. This codes for CASKSGTANTEAFF.

This clonotype came up many times. The chain links TRBV7-2 to TRBJ2-2, with D possibly TRBD2 on 6 matching bases. CDR3 length: 16 residues. The ends were cut back, 1 base at V and 0 bases at J, with 9 bases in the middle. Germline V gives CDR1 SGHTA, CDR2 FQGNSA. CDR3: CASSLVGGANTGELFF. The CDR3 region has the DNA TGTGCCAGCAGCTTAGTGGGGGGTGCGAACACCGGGGAGCTGTTTTTT.

The chain employs TRBV2 and TRBJ2-5, with 7 bases that match TRBD1. V shed 6 bases, J shed 2 bases, and the junction held 9 bases outside the gene matches. Germline V gives CDR1 SNHLY, CDR2 FYNNEI. The CDR3 is 15 amino acids. This chain's CDR3 is CASRADRSLQETQYF. The CDR3 DNA is TGTGCCAGCAGAGCGGACAGGAGCCTGCAAGAGACCCAGTACTTC.

There are a few counts of this clonotype. J is TRBJ2-3 and V is TRBV18, with TRBD2 matching 7 bases. This CDR3 region has 14 residues. V shed 3 bases, J shed 5 bases, and the junction held 5 bases outside the gene matches. Germline V gives CDR1 KGHSH, CDR2 LQKENI. This chain's CDR3 is CASSPNSGGDTQYF. The DNA for the CDR3 is TGTGCCAGCTCACCGAACTCGGGGGGAGATACGCAGTATTTT. The complete variable domain, with remaining parts taken from reference TRBV18 and TRBJ2-3, reads NAGVMQNPRHLVRRRGQEARLRCSPMKGHSHVYWYRQLPEEGLKFMVYLQKENIIDESGMPKERFSAEFPKEGPSILRIQQVVRGDSAAYFCASSPNSGGDTQYFGPGTRLTVL.

This sequence joins TRBV28 and TRBJ2-7; 10 nucleotides match TRBD2. The length of the CDR3 is 15 residues. Germline CDR1 is MDHEN and CDR2 is SYDVKM. The junction had 5 bases not matched to a gene; V was cut back by 6 bases and J by 0 bases. In nucleotides, the CDR3 is TGTGCCAGCAGCCCTAGCGGGAGTCGCTCCTACGAGCAGTACGTC. Protein sequence: CASSPSGSRSYEQYV.

This chain links TRBV20-1 with TRBJ2-1; 9 nucleotides match TRBD2. V dropped 5 bases and J dropped 3; count of bases not matched to a gene: 5. The germline V gene has CDR1 DFQATT and CDR2 SNEGSKA (reference sequence). CDR3 length equals 14 residues. The CDR3 coding sequence is TGCAGTGCTCCCCTTAGCGGGAGCTACAATGAGCAGTTCTTC. Residues: CSAPLSGSYNEQFF.

The chain uses TRBV20-1 and TRBJ1-1, with TRBD1 as a possible D gene (5 bases). The CDR3 is 14 residues long. The germline V and J ends were trimmed by 7 bases and 5 bases, with 20 bases remaining between them. Germline V gene lookup returns CDR1 DFQATT and CDR2 SNEGSKA (reference sequence). CDR3 DNA: TGCAGTGTAACGGTCAGGGCAGAGGGAACTGAAGCTTTCTTT. Residues: CSVTVRAEGTEAFF.

V usage is TRBV30 and J usage is TRBJ2-2, with 10 bases lining up with TRBD2. The CDR3 is made up of 16 amino acids. Losses at the gene ends were 4 bases for V and 6 bases for J; bases not matched to a gene: 11. Per the germline V gene, CDR1 is GTSNPN and CDR2 is SVGIG (reference sequence). CDR3 DNA sequence: TGTGCCTGGATGAGCCCCGCTAGCGGGAGTCCCGGGGAGCTGTTTTTT. Translation: CAWMSPASGSPGELFF.

The rearrangement links TRBV7-9 to TRBJ1-3; no clear D. The CDR3 totals 13 residues. Germline V gives CDR1 SEHNR, CDR2 FQNEAQ (reference sequence). V dropped 8 bases and J dropped 2 bases, with 10 bases sitting between them. The CDR3 here is CASRGEAGNTIYF. For the CDR3, the DNA is TGTGCCAGCCGTGGGGAAGCTGGAAACACCATATATTTT.

This CDR3 reads CASTLLGEQFF. The CDR3 DNA is TGTGCCAGCACCCTTTTAGGGGAGCAGTTCTTC. J is TRBJ2-1 and V is TRBV7-9; D is ambiguous. This CDR3 is 11 amino acids long. Trimming pared 7 bases from V and 10 bases from J, leaving 11 bases between. CDR1 is SEHNR and CDR2 is FQNEAQ in the germline V gene (reference sequence).

V usage is TRBV7-9 and J usage is TRBJ2-3, with unresolved D. Germline V gene data show CDR1 as SEHNR and CDR2 as FQNEAQ (reference sequence). This CDR3 region has 14 residues. V was cut by 6 bases and J by 0 bases, with 10 bases left in between. This CDR3 is CASRLVGSTDTQYF. CDR3 in DNA: TGTGCCAGCAGGTTGGTGGGAAGCACAGATACGCAGTATTTT.

This clonotype was recorded a few times. The J gene is TRBJ1-3, the V gene TRBV7-2, with 10 nucleotides matching TRBD1. Germline assignment: CDR1 SGHTA and CDR2 FQGNSA. Trimming took 5 bases from V and 4 from J; bases not matched to a gene: 11. This CDR3 region has 17 residues. The DNA of the CDR3 is TGTGCCAGCAGCCCCCGACAGGGGGCTCTATCCGGAAACACCATATATTTT. It specifies CASSPRQGALSGNTIYF.

The sample holds many counts of this clonotype. This chain uses TRBV12-3 or TRBV12-4 with TRBJ1-6; D unresolved. This CDR3 comprises 12 residues. V dropped 3 bases and J dropped 9 bases, with 6 bases sitting between them. This CDR3 reads CASSFMGSPLHF. CDR3 nucleotides: TGTGCCAGCAGTTTCATGGGTTCACCCCTCCACTTT.